This TCR beta chain was recorded in a study of shared clonotypes between healthy human individuals. Germline trimming cut 5 bases from V and 5 bases from J; bases unmatched to any gene: 5. The CDR3 has 13 residues. CDR1 SEHNR and CDR2 FQNEAQ come from the germline V gene (reference sequence). Produced via immunoSEQ multiplex PCR; TCRdb's table is partial and in-frame only. The sample yields about 610,000 clones, roughly 97% seen once. This chain joins TRBV7-9 and TRBJ2-5; 7 bases fit TRBD1. This sequence was found in a woman in her 30s in good health. Specimen: naive CD4+ T cells sorted from blood. Subset described: CD45RA+ positively selected. The DNA for the CDR3 is TGTGCCAGCAGCAGAGACAGGGCGGAGACCCAGTACTTC. It codes for CASSRDRAETQYF.